This TCR beta chain was recorded in a study of Ad26.COV2.S vaccination and SARS-CoV-2 variants. Trimming removed 9 bases from V and 4 bases from J, with 9 bases in between. From germline, CDR1 is LNHNV and CDR2 YYDKDF (reference sequence). CDR3 length: 12 residues. The protocol was immunoSEQ multiplex PCR, while the TCRdb copy is restricted to in-frame clones and leaves out a portion. Here the sample spans 350,000 to 500,000 clones, 90% being singletons. Treatment of the sample: some 20 received Ad26.COV2.S at low or high dose, single or two shots; several received placebo; per-sample allocation not given. Sampling occurred on day 63 after the first vaccine or placebo injection.

Sample: peripheral blood, taken in a trial of Ad26.COV2.S vaccine versus placebo. The clonotype was recovered from a person aged 18-65 years who received the Ad26.COV2.S COVID-19 vaccine or a placebo. This chain uses TRBV15 with TRBJ2-2; possible D gene TRBD2, 5 bases. The CDR3 bases are TGTGCCACTAGCGTGGCCACCGGGGAGCTGTTTTTT. Translated: CATSVATGELFF. The complete variable domain, with remaining parts taken from reference TRBV15 and TRBJ2-2, reads DAMVIQNPRYQVTQFGKPVTLSCSQTLNHNVMYWYQQKSSQAPKLLFHYYDKDFNNEADTPDNFQSRRPNTSFCFLDIRSPGLGDTAMYLCATSVATGELFFGEGSRLTVL.